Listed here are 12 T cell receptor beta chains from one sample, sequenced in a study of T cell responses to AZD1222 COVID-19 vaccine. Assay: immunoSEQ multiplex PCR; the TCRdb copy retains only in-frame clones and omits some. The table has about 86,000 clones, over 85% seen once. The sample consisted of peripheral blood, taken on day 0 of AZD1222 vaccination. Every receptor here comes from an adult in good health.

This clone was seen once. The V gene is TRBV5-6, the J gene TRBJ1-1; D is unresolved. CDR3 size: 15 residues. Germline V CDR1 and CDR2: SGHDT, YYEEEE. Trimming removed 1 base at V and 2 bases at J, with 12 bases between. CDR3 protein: CASSLFGQQNTEAFF. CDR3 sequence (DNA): TGTGCCAGCAGCTTGTTTGGGCAGCAAAACACTGAAGCTTTCTTT.

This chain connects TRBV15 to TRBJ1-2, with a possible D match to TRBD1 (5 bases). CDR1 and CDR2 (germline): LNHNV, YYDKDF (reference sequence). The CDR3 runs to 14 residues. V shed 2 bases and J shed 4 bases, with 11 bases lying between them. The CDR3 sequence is CATSRRGGSYGYTF. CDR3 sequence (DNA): TGTGCCACCAGCAGACGGGGCGGGAGCTATGGCTACACCTTC.

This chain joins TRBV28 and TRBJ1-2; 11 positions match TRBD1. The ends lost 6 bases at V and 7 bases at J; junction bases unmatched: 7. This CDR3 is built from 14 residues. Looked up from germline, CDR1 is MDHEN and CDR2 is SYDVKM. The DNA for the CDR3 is TGTGCCAGCAGAACGCCGGACAGGGGGCCTGGCTACACCTTC. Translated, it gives CASRTPDRGPGYTF.

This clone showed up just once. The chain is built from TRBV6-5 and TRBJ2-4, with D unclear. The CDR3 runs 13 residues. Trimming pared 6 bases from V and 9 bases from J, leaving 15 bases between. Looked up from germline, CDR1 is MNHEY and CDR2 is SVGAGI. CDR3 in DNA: TGTGCCAGCAGCCCCCCCAGGTCTAGCATTCAGTACTTC. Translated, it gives CASSPPRSSIQYF.

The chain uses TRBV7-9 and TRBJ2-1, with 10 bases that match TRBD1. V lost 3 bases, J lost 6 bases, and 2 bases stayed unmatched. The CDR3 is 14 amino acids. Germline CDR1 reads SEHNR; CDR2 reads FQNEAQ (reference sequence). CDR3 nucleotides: TGTGCCAGCAGCTTCGGGACAGGGGTCAATGAGCAGTTCTTC. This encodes CASSFGTGVNEQFF. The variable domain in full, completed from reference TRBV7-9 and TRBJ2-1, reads DTGVSQNPRHKITKRGQNVTFRCDPISEHNRLYWYRQTLGQGPEFLTYFQNEAQLEKSRLLSDRFSAERPKGSFSTLEIQRTEQGDSAMYLCASSFGTGVNEQFFGPGTRLTVL.

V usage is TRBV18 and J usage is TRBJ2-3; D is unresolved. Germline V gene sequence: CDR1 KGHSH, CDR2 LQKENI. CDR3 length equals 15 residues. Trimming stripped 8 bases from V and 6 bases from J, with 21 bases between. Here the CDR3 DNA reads TGTGCCAGCGCCCTTGGGCTAGTCGGTTCGGATACGCAGTATTTT. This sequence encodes CASALGLVGSDTQYF.

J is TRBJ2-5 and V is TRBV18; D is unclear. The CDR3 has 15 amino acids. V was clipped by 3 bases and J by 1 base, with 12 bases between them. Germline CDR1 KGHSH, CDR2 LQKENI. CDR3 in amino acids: CASSPYNGPQETQYF. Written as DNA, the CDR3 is TGTGCCAGCTCACCCTATAACGGACCCCAAGAGACCCAGTACTTC.

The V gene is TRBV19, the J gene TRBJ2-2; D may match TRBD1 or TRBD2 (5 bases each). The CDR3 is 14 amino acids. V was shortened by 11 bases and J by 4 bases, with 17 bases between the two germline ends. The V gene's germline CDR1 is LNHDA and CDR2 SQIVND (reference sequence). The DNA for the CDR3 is TGTGCCGTCAGAGGGGCGGAGATCACCGGGGAGCTGTTTTTT. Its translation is CAVRGAEITGELFF. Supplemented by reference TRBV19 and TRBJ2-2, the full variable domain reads DGGITQSPKYLFRKEGQNVTLSCEQNLNHDAMYWYRQDPGQGLRLIYYSQIVNDFQKGDIAEGYSVSREKKESFPLTVTSAQKNPTAFYLCAVRGAEITGELFFGEGSRLTVL.

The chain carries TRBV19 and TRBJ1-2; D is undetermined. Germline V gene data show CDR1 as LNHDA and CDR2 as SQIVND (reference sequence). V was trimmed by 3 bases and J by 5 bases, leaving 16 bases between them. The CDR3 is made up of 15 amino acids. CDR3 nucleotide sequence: TGTGCCAGTAGTATTAACTCCGAGGGCGCATATGGCTACACCTTC. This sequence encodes CASSINSEGAYGYTF.

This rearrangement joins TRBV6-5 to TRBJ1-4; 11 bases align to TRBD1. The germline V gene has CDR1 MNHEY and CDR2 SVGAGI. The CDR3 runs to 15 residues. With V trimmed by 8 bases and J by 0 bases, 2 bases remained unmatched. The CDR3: CASGTGGATNEKLFF. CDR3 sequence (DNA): TGTGCCAGCGGGACAGGGGGGGCAACTAATGAAAAACTGTTTTTT.

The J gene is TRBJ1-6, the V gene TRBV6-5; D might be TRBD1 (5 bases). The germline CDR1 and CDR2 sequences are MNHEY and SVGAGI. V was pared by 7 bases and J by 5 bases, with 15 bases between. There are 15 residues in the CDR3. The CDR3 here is CASKEGVRNNSPLHF. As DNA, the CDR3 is TGTGCCAGCAAAGAAGGGGTCAGAAATAATTCACCCCTCCACTTT.

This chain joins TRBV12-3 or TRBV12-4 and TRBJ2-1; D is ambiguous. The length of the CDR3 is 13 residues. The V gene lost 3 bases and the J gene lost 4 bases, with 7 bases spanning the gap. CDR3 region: CASSFGGYNEQFF. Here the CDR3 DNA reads TGTGCCAGCAGTTTTGGTGGATACAATGAGCAGTTCTTC.